These 4 T cell receptor beta chains were sequenced from one sample in a study of blood T cell repertoires in COVID-19. Clones were sequenced by immunoSEQ multiplex PCR, and TCRdb holds only the in-frame ones, with some missing. The table lists tens of thousands of clones, 70% to 85% of them singletons. The specimen was peripheral blood. All receptors derive from a man aged 55 to 70 with active or convalescent COVID-19.

J is TRBJ2-3 and V is TRBV9; the match to TRBD2 covers 12 bases. This CDR3 is built from 20 residues. Per germline, CDR1 SGDLS and CDR2 YYNGEE. J lost 5 bases, V lost 3 bases, and 19 bases had no gene match. The CDR3 sequence is CASSGSGLAGGMGLQDTQYF. The CDR3, as DNA: TGTGCCAGCAGCGGTTCGGGACTAGCGGGCGGCATGGGGCTCCAAGATACGCAGTATTTT. The full variable domain, its missing parts supplied by reference TRBV9 and TRBJ2-3, is DSGVTQTPKHLITATGQRVTLRCSPRSGDLSVYWYQQSLDQGLQFLIQYYNGEERAKGNILERFSAQQFPDLHSELNLSSLELGDSALYFCASSGSGLAGGMGLQDTQYFGPGTRLTVL.

For the CDR3, the DNA is TGTGCCAGCAGTGACCAGCCGGGACTAGGGAACACTGAAGCTTTCTTT. Translated, it gives CASSDQPGLGNTEAFF. The genes are TRBV6-1 and TRBJ1-1; D is possibly TRBD1 (5 bases). Trimming cost V 3 bases and J 1 base, with 15 bases left between them. In germline, CDR1 is MNHNS, CDR2 SASEGT. The CDR3 is made up of 16 amino acids.

The count of this clone is one. The chain is built from TRBV18 and TRBJ2-5; 7 bases are shared with TRBD1. V lost 3 bases to trimming and J lost 4 bases; unmatched junction nucleotides: 5. The CDR3 consists of 14 residues. Germline V gene sequence: CDR1 KGHSH, CDR2 LQKENI. The CDR3 loop is CASSPRRQGETQYF. CDR3 nucleotides: TGTGCCAGCTCACCCCGTAGACAGGGAGAGACCCAGTACTTC.

This clone has a handful of counts. The CDR3 spells CASSLEVGHRPAAFF. DNA for the CDR3: TGCGCCAGCAGCTTGGAGGTAGGGCACAGGCCAGCCGCTTTCTTT. V usage is TRBV5-1 and J usage is TRBJ1-1; possible D gene TRBD1, 5 bases. The CDR3 is made up of 15 amino acids. With 0 bases removed from V and 11 bases from J, the gap between germline ends came to 20 bases. CDR1 is SGHRS, CDR2 YFSETQ, per germline.